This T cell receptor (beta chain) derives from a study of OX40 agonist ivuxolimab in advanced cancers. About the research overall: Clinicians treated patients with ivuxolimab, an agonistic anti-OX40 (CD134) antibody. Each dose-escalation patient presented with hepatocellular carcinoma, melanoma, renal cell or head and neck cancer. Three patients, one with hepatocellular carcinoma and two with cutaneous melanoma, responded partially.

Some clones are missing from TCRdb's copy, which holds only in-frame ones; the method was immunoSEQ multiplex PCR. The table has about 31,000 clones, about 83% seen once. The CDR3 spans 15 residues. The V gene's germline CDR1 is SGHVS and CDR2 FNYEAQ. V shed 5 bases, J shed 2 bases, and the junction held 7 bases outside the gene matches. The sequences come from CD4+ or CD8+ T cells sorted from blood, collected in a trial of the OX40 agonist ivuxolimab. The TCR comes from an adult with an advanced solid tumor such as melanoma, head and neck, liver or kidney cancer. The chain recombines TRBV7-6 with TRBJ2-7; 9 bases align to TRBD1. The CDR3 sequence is CASSQEGQGTYEQYF. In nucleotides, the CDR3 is TGTGCCAGCAGCCAAGAAGGACAGGGGACCTACGAGCAGTACTTC.